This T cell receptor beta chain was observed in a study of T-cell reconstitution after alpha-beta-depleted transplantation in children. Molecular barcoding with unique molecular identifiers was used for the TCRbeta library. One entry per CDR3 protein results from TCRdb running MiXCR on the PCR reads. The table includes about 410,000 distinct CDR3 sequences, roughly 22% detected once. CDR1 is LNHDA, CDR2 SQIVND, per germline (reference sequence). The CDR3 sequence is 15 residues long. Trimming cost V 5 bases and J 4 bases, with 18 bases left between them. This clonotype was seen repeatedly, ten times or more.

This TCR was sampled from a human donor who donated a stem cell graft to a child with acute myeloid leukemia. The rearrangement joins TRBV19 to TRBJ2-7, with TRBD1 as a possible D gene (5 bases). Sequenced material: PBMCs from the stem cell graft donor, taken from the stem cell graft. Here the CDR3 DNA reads TGTGCCAGTAGTCCCCCAGACAGTCGATCTTACGAGCAGTACTTC. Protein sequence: CASSPPDSRSYEQYF.